This record looks at one T cell receptor (beta chain) sequence and its context. What it binds is not known. The CDR3 covers 18 residues. CDR1 and CDR2 from the germline V gene are MGHRA and YSYEKL. V shed 4 bases, J shed 5 bases, and the junction held 18 bases outside the gene matches. The repertoire was sequenced with immunoSEQ multiplex PCR; TCRdb's copy has only in-frame clones and lacks some. The sample lists some 30,000 clones; under 90% were seen once. The data originate from a study of vaccination effects on CD4 cells after COVID-19. Study information: Researchers obtained post-vaccine samples at a median of 72 days past the second dose. Points from the study as a whole: In the late period after vaccination, infection- and vaccine-induced clones contracted markedly.

Antigen-specific CD4+ T cell clonotypes were called by their expansion after viral peptide-pool culture in ViraFEST. CD4+ T cells were isolated after 10 days of culture. BNT162b2 vaccine or mRNA-1273 vaccine was given to participants in two doses. Vaccine recipients lacked prior SARS-CoV-2 infection and had negative nucleocapsid antibodies. Wells each received 1.8 million or so PBMC, cultured with around 10 IU/ml IL-2 and about 9 ug/ml peptides. The chain is built from TRBV4-1 and TRBJ2-5; 8 bases line up with TRBD1. The receptor comes from a human donor who received a COVID-19 vaccine. Some clones in this sample may be carry-over from other donors' samples. Source: CD4+ T cells from PBMCs cultured with HCoV-NL63 spike peptides, taken after COVID-19 vaccination. The CDR3 DNA reads as TGCGCCAGCAGCCGAGCTCCCGCCGGGACAGGAGGACCGGAGACCCAGTACTTC. Amino acid sequence: CASSRAPAGTGGPETQYF.